This entry is about one TCR beta chain. The antigen is unknown. This entry belongs to a study of regulatory T cells in long-lasting Graves disease. Study-level background: It was over 5 years of antithyroid drugs, with positive TSH receptor antibodies, that meant persistent Graves' disease. Study-wide points: Favored usage of TRBV28, TRBJ1-2 and TRBJ2-5 was recorded in persistent disease. Newly diagnosed patients shared 950 to 1,000 public clonotypes; persistent patients shared approximately 2,700.

The length of the CDR3 is 13 residues. Germline values: CDR1 LNHNV, CDR2 YYDKDF (reference sequence). Between the trimmed V and J ends, which lost 3 bases and 4 bases, there was a span of 9 bases. Library construction for TCR beta used iRepertoire HTBI primers and Arm-PCR of CDR3 regions. TCRdb processed the multiplex PCR reads anew with MiXCR; each CDR3 protein has one entry. The table includes hundreds of thousands of distinct CDR3 sequences, more than 20% detected once. Time point given: persistent/refractory GD, antithyroid drugs over 5 years with positive TRAb. Making the TCR library involved RNA that had been extracted from PBMCs. A peripheral blood sample, roughly 8.8 milliliters in volume, was drawn into EDTA tubes.

Sequencing was performed on peripheral blood mononuclear cells (PBMCs), taken when the disease was refractory, from a patient treated with antithyroid drugs. The receptor's source is a female donor with Graves disease. This chain joins TRBV15 and TRBJ1-2; D gene uncertain. CDR3 DNA sequence: TGTGCCACCAGCAGCTTGGGTCCCTATGGCTACACCTTC. Amino acids: CATSSLGPYGYTF.